This TCR beta chain emerged from a study of blood T cell repertoires in COVID-19. In Seattle, patients joined the study during active infection and were tracked longitudinally. Method: immunoSEQ multiplex PCR; TCRdb's copy keeps in-frame clones and lacks some. This repertoire shows approximately 480,000 clones, nearly 90% found once; its top ten account for 0.9%. Between the trimmed V and J ends, which lost 7 bases and 9 bases, there was a span of 12 bases. The CDR3 contains 10 residues. Germline-derived CDR1 and CDR2 are DFQATT and SNEGSKA (reference sequence). Specimen: peripheral blood. This sequence originates from a young man with COVID-19, enrolled during active disease. The V call is TRBV20-1, the J call TRBJ1-2; D call uncertain. CDR3 region: CSVPGVSYTF. The CDR3 DNA is TGCAGTGTCCCGGGAGTGAGCTACACCTTC.